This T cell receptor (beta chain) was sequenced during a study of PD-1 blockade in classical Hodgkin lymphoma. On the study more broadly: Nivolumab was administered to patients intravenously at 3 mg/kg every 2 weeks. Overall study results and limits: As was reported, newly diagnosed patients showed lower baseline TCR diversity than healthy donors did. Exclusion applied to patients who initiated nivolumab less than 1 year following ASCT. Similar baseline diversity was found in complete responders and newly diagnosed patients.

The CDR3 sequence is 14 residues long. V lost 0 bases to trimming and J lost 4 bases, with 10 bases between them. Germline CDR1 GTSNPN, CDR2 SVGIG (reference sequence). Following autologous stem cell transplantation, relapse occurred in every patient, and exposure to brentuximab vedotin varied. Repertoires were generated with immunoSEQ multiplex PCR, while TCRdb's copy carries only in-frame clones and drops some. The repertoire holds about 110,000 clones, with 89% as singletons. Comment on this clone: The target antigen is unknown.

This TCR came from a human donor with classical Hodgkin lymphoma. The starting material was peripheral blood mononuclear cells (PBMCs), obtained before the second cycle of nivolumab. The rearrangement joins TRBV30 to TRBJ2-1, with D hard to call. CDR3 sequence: CAWSVVMGYNEQFF. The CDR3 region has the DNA TGTGCCTGGAGTGTAGTTATGGGTTACAATGAGCAGTTCTTC. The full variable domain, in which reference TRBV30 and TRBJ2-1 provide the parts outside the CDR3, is SQTIHQWPATLVQPVGSPLSLECTVEGTSNPNLYWYRQAAGRGLQLLFYSVGIGQISSEVPQNLSASRPQDRQFILSSKKLLLSDSGFYLCAWSVVMGYNEQFFGPGTRLTVL.